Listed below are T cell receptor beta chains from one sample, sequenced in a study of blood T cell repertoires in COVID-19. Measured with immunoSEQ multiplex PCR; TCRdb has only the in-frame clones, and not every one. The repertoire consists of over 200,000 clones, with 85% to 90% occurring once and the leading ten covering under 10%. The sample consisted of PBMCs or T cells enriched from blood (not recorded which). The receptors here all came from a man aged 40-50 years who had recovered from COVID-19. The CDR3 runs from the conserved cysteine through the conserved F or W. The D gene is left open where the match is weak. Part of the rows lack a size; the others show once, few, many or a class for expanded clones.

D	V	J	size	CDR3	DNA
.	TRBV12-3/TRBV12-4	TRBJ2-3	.	CASKRRAYVTQYF	TGTGCCAGCAAACGGAGAGCCTACGTGACGCAGTATTTT
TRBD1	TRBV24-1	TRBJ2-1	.	CATSPGTGGYNEQFF	TGTGCCACCAGCCCCGGGACAGGGGGTTACAATGAGCAGTTCTTC
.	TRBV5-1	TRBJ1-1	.	CASSFGAMNTEAFF	TGCGCCAGCTCGTTCGGAGCAATGAACACTGAAGCTTTCTTT
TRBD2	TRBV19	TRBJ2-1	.	CASSIGAGLAGGPLGREQFF	TGTGCCAGTAGTATAGGGGCGGGACTAGCGGGGGGACCCTTAGGTCGGGAGCAGTTCTTC
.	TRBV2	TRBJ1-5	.	CASRGRGGVTNQPQHF	TGTGCCAGCAGGGGTCGAGGGGGGGTTACCAATCAGCCCCAGCATTTT
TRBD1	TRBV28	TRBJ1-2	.	CASSLAGQENIIYGYTF	TGTGCCAGCAGTTTAGCGGGACAGGAGAACATAATCTATGGCTACACCTTC
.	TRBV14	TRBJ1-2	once	CASRRSYNDGYTF	TGTGCCAGCAGGCGGTCTTATAATGATGGCTACACCTTC
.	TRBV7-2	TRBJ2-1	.	CASRSSPLSGQFF	TGTGCCAGCAGATCATCACCCCTATCGGGGCAGTTCTTC
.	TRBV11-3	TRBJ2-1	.	CASSPVPGTYNEQFF	TGTGCCAGCAGCCCCGTTCCGGGGACCTACAATGAGCAGTTCTTC
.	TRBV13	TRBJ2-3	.	CASSHPEGGGTRDTQYF	TGTGCCAGCAGCCATCCCGAGGGAGGGGGGACCCGAGATACGCAGTATTTT
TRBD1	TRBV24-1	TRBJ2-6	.	CATNLRGNEPGANVLTF	TGTGCCACCAACCTCAGGGGGAACGAGCCTGGGGCCAACGTCCTGACTTTC
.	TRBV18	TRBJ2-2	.	CASSQGQNTGELFF	TGTGCCAGCTCACAAGGACAGAACACCGGGGAGCTGTTTTTT
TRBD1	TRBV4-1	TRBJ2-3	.	CASSQETTGLDTQYF	TGCGCCAGCAGCCAAGAAACGACAGGGCTTGATACGCAGTATTTT
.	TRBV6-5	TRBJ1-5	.	CASSIQGIGQPQHF	TGTGCCAGCAGTATTCAGGGAATAGGCCAGCCCCAGCATTTT
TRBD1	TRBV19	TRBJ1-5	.	CASSKTGGTNQPQHF	TGTGCCAGTAGTAAGACAGGGGGCACAAATCAGCCCCAGCATTTT
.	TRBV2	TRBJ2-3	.	CASTPQPGGDSTDTQYF	TGTGCCAGCACGCCTCAGCCGGGCGGGGATAGCACAGATACGCAGTATTTT
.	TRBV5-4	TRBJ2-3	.	CASSPDISDTQYF	TGTGCCAGCAGCCCCGACATTTCCGATACGCAGTATTTT
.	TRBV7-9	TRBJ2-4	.	CASSPMTGLIAKNIQYF	TGTGCCAGCAGCCCGATGACAGGCCTTATAGCCAAAAACATTCAGTACTTC
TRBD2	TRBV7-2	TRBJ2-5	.	CASSALAGVETQYF	TGTGCCAGCAGCGCACTAGCGGGGGTAGAGACCCAGTACTTC
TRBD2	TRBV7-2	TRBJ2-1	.	CASSLVQTSGRYYNEQFF	TGTGCCAGCAGCTTAGTCCAGACTAGCGGGAGGTACTACAATGAGCAGTTCTTC
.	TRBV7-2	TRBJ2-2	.	CASSLARGSSGELFF	TGTGCCAGCAGCTTAGCCCGGGGGTCTTCCGGGGAGCTGTTTTTT
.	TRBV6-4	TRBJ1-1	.	CASRRNEGNTEAFF	TGTGCCAGCAGAAGAAACGAGGGGAACACTGAAGCTTTCTTT
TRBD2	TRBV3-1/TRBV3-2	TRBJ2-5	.	CASSRLAVTKETQYF	TGTGCCAGCAGCCGACTAGCTGTAACCAAAGAGACCCAGTACTTC
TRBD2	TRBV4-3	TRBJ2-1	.	CASSPGLAGGPYGNEQFF	TGCGCCAGCAGCCCTGGACTAGCGGGAGGGCCCTATGGCAATGAGCAGTTCTTC
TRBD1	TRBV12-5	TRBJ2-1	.	CASGLGQGVYNEQFF	TGTGCTAGTGGTTTGGGACAGGGGGTATACAATGAGCAGTTCTTC
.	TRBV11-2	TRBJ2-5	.	CASSPPGEETQYF	TGTGCCAGCAGCCCCCCAGGGGAAGAGACCCAGTACTTC
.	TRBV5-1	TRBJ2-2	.	CASSLSVNTGELFF	TGCGCCAGCAGCTTGAGCGTAAACACCGGGGAGCTGTTTTTT
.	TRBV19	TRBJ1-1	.	CASSPSLGNTEAFF	TGTGCCAGTAGTCCTAGTTTGGGGAACACTGAAGCTTTCTTT
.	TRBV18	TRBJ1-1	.	CASSPRQVNTEAFF	TGTGCCAGCTCACCACGACAGGTGAACACTGAAGCTTTCTTT
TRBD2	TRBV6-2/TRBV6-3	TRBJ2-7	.	CASSLLAGGSYEQYF	TGTGCCAGCAGTCTCTTGGCGGGAGGGTCCTACGAGCAGTACTTC
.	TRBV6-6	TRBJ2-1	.	CASSYSSNEQFF	TGTGCCAGCAGTTATAGTTCTAATGAGCAGTTCTTC
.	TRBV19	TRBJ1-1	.	CASSISGSNTEAFF	TGTGCCAGTAGTATAAGCGGGAGTAACACTGAAGCTTTCTTT
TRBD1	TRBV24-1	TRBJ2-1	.	CATRGTGENEQFF	TGTGCCACCAGGGGGACAGGGGAAAATGAGCAGTTCTTC
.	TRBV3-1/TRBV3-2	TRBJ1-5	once	CASSQGWGLRLQPQHF	TGTGCCAGCAGCCAAGGGTGGGGGCTTCGGCTTCAGCCCCAGCATTTT
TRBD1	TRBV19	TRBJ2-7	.	CASSEQAQGPLPYEQYF	TGTGCCAGTAGCGAGCAGGCACAGGGGCCTCTGCCCTACGAGCAGTACTTC
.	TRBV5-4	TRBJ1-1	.	CASSLVPGSGVDAENTEAFF	TGTGCCAGCAGCTTGGTACCGGGGAGCGGGGTTGACGCCGAGAACACTGAAGCTTTCTTT
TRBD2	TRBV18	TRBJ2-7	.	CASSREIPGTSGSHEQYF	TGTGCCAGCTCACGAGAGATCCCTGGGACTAGCGGGAGCCACGAGCAGTACTTC
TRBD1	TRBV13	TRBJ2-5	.	CASSPPTGAPQETQYF	TGTGCCAGCAGCCCTCCGACAGGGGCCCCTCAAGAGACCCAGTACTTC
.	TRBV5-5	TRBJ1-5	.	CASSSKFGPGFNQPQHF	TGTGCCAGCAGCTCTAAATTCGGTCCGGGTTTTAATCAGCCCCAGCATTTT
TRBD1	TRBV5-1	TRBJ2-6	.	CASSTTGGLPSGANVLTF	TGCGCCAGCAGCACGACAGGGGGCTTACCCTCTGGGGCCAACGTCCTGACTTTC
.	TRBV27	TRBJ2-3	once	CASSLSVLGSPRTDTQYF	TGTGCCAGCAGTTTGTCCGTCCTTGGTAGCCCTAGGACAGATACGCAGTATTTT
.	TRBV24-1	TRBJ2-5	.	CATSARDQETQYF	TGTGCCACCAGCGCGCGGGACCAAGAGACCCAGTACTTC
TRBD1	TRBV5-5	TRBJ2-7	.	CASSAGQVLPYEQYF	TGTGCCAGCAGCGCCGGACAGGTGCTTCCCTACGAGCAGTACTTC
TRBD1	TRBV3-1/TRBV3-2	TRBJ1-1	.	CASSPMDRGGRAFF	TGTGCCAGCAGCCCTATGGACAGGGGCGGTAGGGCTTTCTTT
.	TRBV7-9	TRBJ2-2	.	CASSLVGQGTGELFF	TGTGCCAGCAGCTTAGTAGGCCAGGGAACCGGGGAGCTGTTTTTT